Listed here are 31 T cell receptor beta chains from one sample, sequenced in a study of regulatory T cells in long-lasting Graves disease (dated by TCRdb to about 2021). In the paper's terms, the time point label means: newly diagnosed GD, antithyroid drugs for less than 3 months. For both TCR sequencing and RNA sequencing, RNA was extracted from PBMCs using TRIzol. The library was prepared using multiplex PCR. The instrument was an Illumina HiSeq 4000. iRepertoire HTBI primers and Arm-PCR amplification of CDR3 regions were used to construct TCR beta libraries. TCRdb trimmed public reads at Q25 via fastp, called clones via MiXCR and kept in-frame beta chains. For every CDR3 protein sequence, its rows merge into one entry that carries the most common genes and DNA. This sample lists 400,000 to 500,000 distinct CDR3 sequences; less than 20% were detected once. Less than 30% of the sample is held by the ten biggest clonotypes.

The same data also contributed to another study, on T cells in Graves' hyperthyroidism and ophthalmopathy.

The material was peripheral blood mononuclear cells (PBMCs), obtained at new diagnosis, from a patient treated with antithyroid drugs. Receptors originate from a woman between 18 and 29 years old with Graves disease. Donor details come from another sample of the same person, matched by shared clones.

The chain combines TRBV11-1 with TRBJ1-2; D is unresolved. The CDR3 has 15 residues. CDR1 is SGHAT and CDR2 is FQDESV in the germline V gene (reference sequence). The germline V and J ends were trimmed by 1 base and 0 bases, with 9 bases remaining between them. The DNA for the CDR3 is TGTGCCAGCAGCTTAGGATCCTTATCTAACTATGGCTACACCTTC. Protein product: CASSLGSLSNYGYTF.

The chain uses TRBV5-1 and TRBJ2-1; D might be TRBD2 (7 bases). V was pared by 6 bases and J by 7 bases, with 20 bases between. CDR1 and CDR2 (germline): SGHRS, YFSETQ. This CDR3 is built from 15 residues. This CDR3 is CASTPGAGVVNEQFF. DNA for the CDR3: TGCGCCAGCACCCCAGGGGCGGGAGTCGTAAATGAGCAGTTCTTC.

The chain has TRBV20-1 and TRBJ2-7; perhaps TRBD1 as D (6 bases). With 6 bases removed from V and 7 bases from J, the gap between germline ends came to 13 bases. The germline gives CDR1 DFQATT, CDR2 SNEGSKA (reference sequence). There are 11 residues in the CDR3. The DNA for the CDR3 is TGCAGTGCCGTACAGGGATGGGAGCAGTACTTC. The encoded protein is CSAVQGWEQYF.

The chain employs TRBV3-1 and TRBJ2-2; D gene ambiguous. The CDR3 length is 15 residues. With 4 bases removed from V and 4 bases from J, the gap between germline ends came to 13 bases. Germline V lookup: CDR1 LGHDT, CDR2 YNNKEL (reference sequence). The CDR3 region has the DNA TGTGCCAGCAGCCCGCTGGCACAGTTCACCGGGGAGCTGTTTTTT. Translation: CASSPLAQFTGELFF.

The chain has TRBV7-9 and TRBJ2-1; the match to TRBD2 covers 7 bases. CDR3 length: 18 residues. The V and J ends lost 0 bases and 0 bases, in that order; junction bases with no gene match: 8. Germline assignment: CDR1 SEHNR and CDR2 FQNEAQ (reference sequence). CDR3 loop: CASSLALSGFSSYNEQFF. The CDR3 DNA reads as TGTGCCAGCAGCTTAGCCCTTAGCGGGTTCAGCTCCTACAATGAGCAGTTCTTC.

The rearrangement links TRBV19 to TRBJ2-2, with 7 bases identical to TRBD1. V gave up 5 bases and J gave up 3 bases; unmatched junction bases: 6. CDR1 and CDR2 (germline): LNHDA, SQIVND (reference sequence). The CDR3 extends over 15 amino acids. CDR3 protein: CASSPQGSYTGELFF. CDR3 nucleotide sequence: TGTGCCAGTAGTCCACAGGGGTCCTACACCGGGGAGCTGTTTTTT.

The sample holds many counts of this clonotype. The J gene is TRBJ2-3, the V gene TRBV7-3, with 10 bases fitting TRBD2. The CDR3 is 18 residues long. J was trimmed by 0 bases and V by 5 bases; bases with no gene match: 11. Looked up from germline, CDR1 is SGHTA and CDR2 is FQGTGA. CDR3 loop: CASSPTGRGLASTDTQYF. CDR3 DNA: TGTGCCAGCAGCCCCACAGGCCGGGGACTAGCGAGCACAGATACGCAGTATTTT.

This clonotype was seen repeatedly, ten times or more. This chain uses TRBV12-3 or TRBV12-4 with TRBJ2-1; D not resolved. The V end lost 6 bases, the J end lost 0 bases, and 12 bases lay between the germline ends. This CDR3 contains 15 residues. As DNA, the CDR3 is TGTGCCAGCAGCACCGACGGAAGCTCCTACAATGAGCAGTTCTTC. This encodes CASSTDGSSYNEQFF.

The J gene is TRBJ2-3, the V gene TRBV7-2; 12 nucleotides line up with TRBD2. V shed 2 bases, J shed 3 bases, and the junction held 6 bases outside the gene matches. The CDR3 is made up of 17 amino acids. Per the germline V gene, CDR1 is SGHTA and CDR2 is FQGNSA. CDR3 residues: CASSLPLTSGSTDTQYF. CDR3 DNA sequence: TGTGCCAGCAGCTTACCCCTGACTAGCGGGAGTACAGATACGCAGTATTTT. Full variable domain (remainder filled in from reference TRBV7-2 and TRBJ2-3): GAGVSQSPSNKVTEKGKDVELRCDPISGHTALYWYRQSLGQGLEFLIYFQGNSAPDKSGLPSDRFSAERTGGSVSTLTIQRTQQEDSAVYLCASSLPLTSGSTDTQYFGPGTRLTVL.

This clonotype showed up many times. The chain recombines TRBV28 with TRBJ2-7; D is perhaps TRBD2 (7 bases). Per the germline V gene, CDR1 is MDHEN and CDR2 is SYDVKM. The V end lost 7 bases, the J end lost 4 bases, and 23 bases lay between the germline ends. The CDR3 sequence is 16 residues long. The CDR3 loop is CASISSTGGSKYEQYF. The CDR3 DNA is TGTGCCAGCATCAGTAGTACGGGGGGCTCTAAGTACGAGCAGTACTTC.

This clonotype showed up just a few times. For the CDR3, the DNA is TGTGCCAGCAGCCCCCCGGGAGACACCGGGGAGCTGTTTTTT. It encodes CASSPPGDTGELFF. The rearrangement uses TRBV3-1 and TRBJ2-2; TRBD2 might be the D (6 bases). Germline V gives CDR1 LGHDT, CDR2 YNNKEL (reference sequence). CDR3 length: 14 residues. Trimming cost V 4 bases and J 3 bases, with 9 bases left between them.

The table lists this clonotype with many counts. The chain is built from TRBV6-1 and TRBJ2-2; 14 bases are a match to TRBD2. CDR1 is MNHNS and CDR2 is SASEGT in the germline V gene. Losses at the gene ends were 5 bases for V and 6 bases for J; bases not matched to a gene: 11. The CDR3 loop spans 18 amino acids. The CDR3 nucleotides read TGTGCCAGCAGTCCCGCCTTGGGACTAGCGGGAGTGGCCGGGGAGCTGTTTTTT. Translated, it gives CASSPALGLAGVAGELFF.

In its sample, this clonotype was seen once. This sequence joins TRBV30 and TRBJ1-1; D possibly corresponds to TRBD1 (5 bases). Germline V gene data show CDR1 as GTSNPN and CDR2 as SVGIG (reference sequence). With 0 bases removed from V and 7 bases from J, the gap between germline ends came to 12 bases. The CDR3 sequence is 13 residues long. CDR3 coding DNA: TGTGCCTGGAGTGTACAATCACAGGTTGAAGCTTTCTTT. This gives the protein CAWSVQSQVEAFF.

This clonotype has at least ten counts. Its ends do not fully match the called genes, so a read error is possible. The V gene is TRBV28, the J gene TRBJ2-7; no definite D call. This CDR3 region has 12 residues. The V gene's germline CDR1 is MDHEN and CDR2 SYDVKM. The CDR3 DNA is TGTGCCAGCAGTTTGGCGAGACCTCTCGTGGAATTC. Encoded protein: CASSLARPLVEF.

The chain combines TRBV6-5 with TRBJ2-5; 8 bases match TRBD1. This CDR3 contains 16 residues. After removal of 4 bases from V and 3 bases from J, the junction contained 10 bases not matched to a gene. The V gene's germline CDR1 is MNHEY and CDR2 SVGAGI. This CDR3 is CASSSPRDRWEETQYF. DNA of the CDR3: TGTGCCAGCAGTTCCCCACGGGACAGGTGGGAAGAGACCCAGTACTTC.

This clonotype has ten or more counts. The chain links TRBV28 to TRBJ2-7, with 12 bases aligning to TRBD2. V shed 6 bases and J 2 bases; nucleotides not matched to a gene: 17. Germline V gene data show CDR1 as MDHEN and CDR2 as SYDVKM. The CDR3 length is 19 residues. This CDR3 reads CASSRSTSGRTRGAYEQYF. The CDR3 DNA reads as TGTGCCAGCAGCCGATCTACTAGCGGGAGGACACGAGGGGCCTACGAGCAGTACTTC.

The genes are TRBV4-2 and TRBJ2-7; 13 positions match TRBD2. The germline V gene has CDR1 LGHNA and CDR2 YNFKEQ. The trim removed 3 bases at V and 1 base at J, leaving 3 bases unmatched. The CDR3 contains 16 residues. Here the CDR3 reads CASSHGLAGVSYEQYF. The DNA for the CDR3 is TGTGCCAGCAGCCACGGACTAGCGGGAGTATCCTACGAGCAGTACTTC.

In this sample, this clonotype turned up many times. The gene calls are TRBV28 and TRBJ2-1; possible D gene TRBD2, 6 bases. V lost 6 bases and J lost 2, with 17 bases in between. Per germline, CDR1 MDHEN and CDR2 SYDVKM. This CDR3 contains 16 residues. The CDR3 reads CASSLTGGSTYNEQFF. The CDR3 nucleotides are TGTGCCAGCAGCCTTACCGGAGGGAGTACCTACAATGAGCAGTTCTTC. Drawing the rest from reference TRBV28 and TRBJ2-1, the complete variable domain is DVKVTQSSRYLVKRTGEKVFLECVQDMDHENMFWYRQDPGLGLRLIYFSYDVKMKEKGDIPEGYSVSREKKERFSLILESASTNQTSMYLCASSLTGGSTYNEQFFGPGTRLTVL.

This clonotype was detected ten times or more. The chain is built from TRBV5-1 and TRBJ1-1; unclear D gene. CDR3 length: 14 residues. Per the germline V gene, CDR1 is SGHRS and CDR2 is YFSETQ. V shed 0 bases and J shed 0 bases, with 6 bases lying between them. The DNA for the CDR3 is TGCGCCAGCAGCTTGGCACAAATGAACACTGAAGCTTTCTTT. It yields the protein CASSLAQMNTEAFF.

This clonotype occurred a few times. This chain connects TRBV7-8 to TRBJ2-3; TRBD1 matches 8 bases. CDR1 and CDR2 (germline): SGHVS, FQNEAQ. The CDR3 totals 14 residues. V trimming: 6 bases; J trimming: 1 base; junction bases outside the gene matches: 3. This chain's CDR3 is CASRLQGGTDTQYF. CDR3 in DNA: TGTGCCAGCAGATTACAGGGGGGCACAGATACGCAGTATTTT.

This clonotype showed up just a few times. This chain connects TRBV5-5 to TRBJ1-2; D is uncertain. The V and J ends lost 0 bases and 8 bases respectively, with 14 bases between them. The CDR3 length is 14 residues. The germline gives CDR1 SGHKS, CDR2 YYEKEE (reference sequence). CDR3 amino acids: CASSLVARYWGYTF. CDR3 sequence (DNA): TGTGCCAGCAGCTTGGTTGCTCGGTATTGGGGCTACACCTTC.

This clonotype has only a few counts. The J gene is TRBJ2-7, the V gene TRBV30, with TRBD1 identical over 9 bases. Germline CDR1 is GTSNPN and CDR2 is SVGIG (reference sequence). The CDR3 runs 12 residues. J was trimmed by 4 bases and V by 4 bases; bases with no gene match: 2. The CDR3 protein is CAWTQGAYEQYF. In DNA, the CDR3 is TGTGCCTGGACACAGGGGGCGTACGAGCAGTACTTC.

The genes are TRBV24-1 and TRBJ1-1, with a tentative D call TRBD1 (6 bases). The CDR3 contains 13 residues. With 4 bases removed from V and 6 bases from J, the gap between germline ends came to 11 bases. Germline CDR1 is KGHDR and CDR2 is SFDVKD. The CDR3 here is CATSEGGRSEAFF. CDR3 DNA: TGTGCCACCAGTGAAGGGGGGCGATCTGAAGCTTTCTTT.

Of note for this clonotype: At one of its ends the junction is not consistent with the germline gene, which may arise from a read error. This chain connects TRBV6-4 to TRBJ2-5, with 11 bases identical to TRBD2. The CDR3 has 15 residues. CDR1 and CDR2 from the germline V gene are MRHNA and SNTAGT. The CDR3 here is CASSGLAGGVNEQLF. The CDR3 DNA reads as TGTGCCAGCAGTGGGCTAGCGGGAGGTGTGAATGAGCAGCTCTTC.

This clonotype appeared a few times. This sequence joins TRBV7-6 and TRBJ1-6; D gene uncertain. With 0 bases removed from V and 10 bases from J, the gap between germline ends came to 13 bases. Germline V gene data show CDR1 as SGHVS and CDR2 as FNYEAQ. This CDR3 contains 15 residues. The CDR3 reads CASSLAAAQTSPLHF. The CDR3 region has the DNA TGTGCCAGCAGCTTAGCGGCGGCACAAACCTCACCCCTCCACTTT.

This clonotype was counted at least ten times. The genes are TRBV11-1 and TRBJ2-5; D is uncertain. V was trimmed by 3 bases and J by 6 bases, leaving 14 bases between them. Germline V gene data show CDR1 as SGHAT and CDR2 as FQDESV (reference sequence). This CDR3 has 14 residues. This chain's CDR3 is CASSFRGEKKTQYF. CDR3 DNA sequence: TGTGCCAGCAGCTTCCGCGGAGAGAAAAAGACCCAGTACTTC. The whole variable domain, filled in from reference TRBV11-1 and TRBJ2-5, reads EAEVAQSPRYKITEKSQAVAFWCDPISGHATLYWYRQILGQGPELLVQFQDESVVDDSQLPKDRFSAERLKGVDSTLKIQPAELGDSAMYLCASSFRGEKKTQYFGPGTRLLVL.

This clonotype was observed many times. The rearrangement links TRBV6-2 or TRBV6-3 to TRBJ2-7, with D maybe TRBD1 (6 bases). The ends were cut back, 5 bases at V and 2 bases at J, with 13 bases in the middle. The CDR3 is 14 residues long. Germline V lookup: CDR1 MNHEY, CDR2 SVGEGT. The CDR3 DNA sequence: TGTGCCAGCAGTCCTCGGACAGCTCCCTACGAGCAGTACTTC. It is translated as CASSPRTAPYEQYF.

This clonotype occurred a few times. The rearrangement joins TRBV12-3 or TRBV12-4 to TRBJ2-3; no definite D call. The CDR3 length is 14 residues. The V gene lost 3 bases and the J gene lost 1 base, with 8 bases spanning the gap. This CDR3 is CASSLKAGTDTQYF. CDR3 coding DNA: TGTGCCAGCAGTTTGAAGGCCGGCACAGATACGCAGTATTTT.

This clonotype was counted at least ten times. The chain has TRBV3-1 and TRBJ2-3; the match to TRBD2 covers 8 bases. This CDR3 has 16 residues. The ends lost 2 bases at V and 4 bases at J; junction bases unmatched: 8. Looked up from germline, CDR1 is LGHDT and CDR2 is YNNKEL (reference sequence). The CDR3 is CASSQPGLAYADTQYF. CDR3 bases: TGTGCCAGCAGCCAACCAGGACTAGCTTACGCAGATACGCAGTATTTT.

DNA for the CDR3: TGTGCCAGCAGGCGGACAGGGAGGGCTGAAAAACTGTTTTTT. It encodes CASRRTGRAEKLFF. This chain links TRBV11-3 with TRBJ1-4; TRBD1 matches at 8 bases. Germline values: CDR1 SGHNT, CDR2 YENEEA. The CDR3 extends over 14 amino acids. Trimming removed 6 bases from V and 7 bases from J; junction bases left unmatched: 7.

The genes are TRBV5-4 and TRBJ2-1, with TRBD2 identical over 7 bases. CDR1 is SGHNT, CDR2 YYREEE, per germline (reference sequence). Trimming at V came to 1 base and at J to 7 bases, leaving 8 bases not matched to a gene. This CDR3 comprises 15 residues. The CDR3 nucleotides are TGTGCCAGCAGCTTGTGGCTAGCGGCGGAAAATGAGCAGTTCTTC. It translates to CASSLWLAAENEQFF. The whole variable domain, filled in from reference TRBV5-4 and TRBJ2-1, reads ETGVTQSPTHLIKTRGQQVTLRCSSQSGHNTVSWYQQALGQGPQFIFQYYREEENGRGNFPPRFSGLQFPNYSSELNVNALELDDSALYLCASSLWLAAENEQFFGPGTRLTVL.